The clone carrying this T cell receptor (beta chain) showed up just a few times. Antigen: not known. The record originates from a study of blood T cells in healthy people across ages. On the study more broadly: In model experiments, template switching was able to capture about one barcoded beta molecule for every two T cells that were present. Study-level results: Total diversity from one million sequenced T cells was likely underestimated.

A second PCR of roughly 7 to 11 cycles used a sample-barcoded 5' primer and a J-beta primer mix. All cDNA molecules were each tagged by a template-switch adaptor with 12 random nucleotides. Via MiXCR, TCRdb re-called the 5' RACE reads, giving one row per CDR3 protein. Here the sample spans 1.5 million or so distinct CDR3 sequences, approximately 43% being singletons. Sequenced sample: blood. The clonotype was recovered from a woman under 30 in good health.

The CDR3 reads CASSLVPELTDTQYF. In DNA form, the CDR3 reads TGCGCCAGCAGCTTGGTCCCCGAACTCACAGATACGCAGTATTTT. The genes are TRBV5-1 and TRBJ2-3; D unresolved. Germline V CDR1 and CDR2: SGHRS, YFSETQ. The CDR3 runs to 15 residues. The germline V and J ends were trimmed by 0 bases and 2 bases, with 10 bases remaining between them.